This passage covers 28 T cell receptor beta chains from one sample sequenced in a study of T cell responses to AZD1222 COVID-19 vaccine. Using immunoSEQ multiplex PCR, the repertoire was profiled, and TCRdb retains in-frame clones only, with some absent. The repertoire holds 90,000 to 120,000 clones, with around 90% as singletons. The starting material was peripheral blood, obtained 28 days after the second AZD1222 dose. Source of these receptors: an adult who received the AZD1222 COVID-19 vaccine.

The chain carries TRBV6-1 and TRBJ1-2; D possibly corresponds to TRBD1 (5 bases). Trimming pared 0 bases from V and 3 bases from J, leaving 11 bases between. Germline V CDR1 and CDR2: MNHNS, SASEGT. The CDR3 length is 15 residues. CDR3 sequence: CASSEAGRADYGYTF. The CDR3 coding sequence is TGTGCCAGCAGTGAAGCAGGCAGGGCGGACTATGGCTACACCTTC.

This chain connects TRBV12-3 or TRBV12-4 to TRBJ1-1; D unresolved. Trimming took off 2 bases at V and 2 bases at J, with 6 bases between the two ends. The CDR3 has 13 residues. The CDR3 DNA is TGTGCCAGCAGTTTATTAGCTAACACTGAAGCTTTCTTT. It yields the protein CASSLLANTEAFF.

The chain joins TRBV5-6 to TRBJ2-3; 8 nucleotides agree with TRBD1. J was trimmed by 3 bases and V by 4 bases; bases with no gene match: 10. Germline V lookup: CDR1 SGHDT, CDR2 YYEEEE. This CDR3 is 16 amino acids long. The CDR3 sequence is CASSLRAGGATDTQYF. The CDR3 coding sequence is TGTGCCAGCAGCCTCAGGGCAGGGGGCGCGACAGATACGCAGTATTTT.

The chain links TRBV24-1 to TRBJ2-2, with D perhaps TRBD2 (6 bases). V gave up 3 bases and J gave up 0 bases, with 13 bases separating them. Germline V gene data show CDR1 as KGHDR and CDR2 as SFDVKD. The CDR3 is made up of 17 amino acids. As DNA, the CDR3 is TGTGCCACCAGTGATATCCACGCTAGCGCGAACACCGGGGAGCTGTTTTTT. Translation gives CATSDIHASANTGELFF.

This chain joins TRBV6-5 and TRBJ1-2, with 10 bases fitting TRBD1. The CDR3 is made up of 15 amino acids. V gave up 5 bases and J gave up 6 bases; unmatched junction bases: 9. The germline V gene has CDR1 MNHEY and CDR2 SVGAGI. CDR3 loop: CASSPPTTGGNGYTF. CDR3 DNA: TGTGCCAGCAGTCCACCCACGACAGGGGGCAATGGCTACACCTTC.

J is TRBJ1-4 and V is TRBV19, with no clear D. CDR1 and CDR2 (germline): LNHDA, SQIVND (reference sequence). V lost 3 bases and J 7 bases, leaving 15 bases between the germline ends. This CDR3 has 15 residues. The CDR3 protein is CASSMRKARPEKLFF. The CDR3 DNA follows: TGTGCCAGTAGTATGAGGAAGGCCCGGCCTGAAAAACTGTTTTTT. The entire variable domain, with the rest obtained from reference TRBV19 and TRBJ1-4, is as follows: DGGITQSPKYLFRKEGQNVTLSCEQNLNHDAMYWYRQDPGQGLRLIYYSQIVNDFQKGDIAEGYSVSREKKESFPLTVTSAQKNPTAFYLCASSMRKARPEKLFFGSGTQLSVL.

V gene TRBV5-8 combines with J gene TRBJ1-4, with 7 nucleotides matching TRBD1. The V gene end was trimmed by 0 bases and the J gene end by 8 bases; junction bases not matched to a gene: 16. The CDR3 runs 18 residues. Germline V gene data show CDR1 as SGHTS and CDR2 as YDEGEE. The CDR3 sequence: CASSLGQGVGGAMEKLFF. In nucleotides, the CDR3 is TGTGCCAGCAGCTTGGGACAGGGTGTGGGGGGAGCGATGGAAAAACTGTTTTTT. The full variable domain, rest sourced from reference TRBV5-8 and TRBJ1-4, is EAGVTQSPTHLIKTRGQQATLRCSPISGHTSVYWYQQALGLGLQFLLWYDEGEERNRGNFPPRFSGRQFPNYSSELNVNALELEDSALYLCASSLGQGVGGAMEKLFFGSGTQLSVL.

This chain joins TRBV7-2 and TRBJ2-2; D ambiguous. CDR3 length: 14 residues. V dropped 1 base and J dropped 6 bases, with 9 bases sitting between them. Germline CDR1 is SGHTA and CDR2 is FQGNSA. The CDR3 here is CASSLDEHPGELFF. The CDR3 coding sequence is TGTGCCAGCAGCTTAGACGAACACCCCGGGGAGCTGTTTTTT.

This chain connects TRBV7-9 to TRBJ1-2; D unresolved. This CDR3 spans 15 amino acids. Germline V gene lookup returns CDR1 SEHNR and CDR2 FQNEAQ (reference sequence). V lost 1 base and J 7 bases, leaving 16 bases between the germline ends. CDR3 sequence (DNA): TGTGCCAGCAGCTTAGGGGCCTCACTTGCTGGTGGCTACACCTTC. This gives the protein CASSLGASLAGGYTF.

This chain joins TRBV19 and TRBJ1-5; D gene uncertain. Deletions cut 7 bases from V and 3 bases from J, with 16 bases between. This CDR3 has 15 residues. Germline CDR1 LNHDA, CDR2 SQIVND (reference sequence). The CDR3 protein is CASTSTGSPNQPQHF. The CDR3 coding sequence is TGTGCCAGTACCTCAACGGGGAGCCCCAATCAGCCCCAGCATTTT.

V usage is TRBV25-1 and J usage is TRBJ1-5; D call uncertain. V lost 6 bases and J 2 bases, leaving 8 bases between the germline ends. The V gene's germline CDR1 is MGHDK and CDR2 SYGVNS. The CDR3 has 13 amino acids. CDR3 DNA sequence: TGTGCCAGCAGCCGAGCAGGCAATCAGCCCCAGCATTTT. The encoded protein is CASSRAGNQPQHF.

This rearrangement joins TRBV7-9 to TRBJ2-3; D possibly corresponds to TRBD1 (6 bases). This CDR3 comprises 15 residues. V was clipped by 3 bases and J by 0 bases, with 10 bases between them. The germline V gene has CDR1 SEHNR and CDR2 FQNEAQ (reference sequence). DNA for the CDR3: TGTGCCAGCAGCTTGCAGGGGTCTAGCACAGATACGCAGTATTTT. Translation gives CASSLQGSSTDTQYF.

The chain employs TRBV7-2 and TRBJ2-1; 7 bases are shared with TRBD1. This CDR3 is 14 amino acids long. V dropped 4 bases and J dropped 6; count of bases not matched to a gene: 6. The germline gives CDR1 SGHTA, CDR2 FQGNSA. As DNA, the CDR3 is TGTGCCAGCAGCTCGTCTACAGGGGTCAATGAGCAGTTCTTC. It yields the protein CASSSSTGVNEQFF. Filled out from reference TRBV7-2 and TRBJ2-1, the complete variable domain reads GAGVSQSPSNKVTEKGKDVELRCDPISGHTALYWYRQSLGQGLEFLIYFQGNSAPDKSGLPSDRFSAERTGGSVSTLTIQRTQQEDSAVYLCASSSSTGVNEQFFGPGTRLTVL.

The V call is TRBV2, the J call TRBJ2-1, with D unresolved. V lost 4 bases, J lost 9 bases, and 19 bases lay in between. The CDR3 is 15 amino acids. Germline V lookup: CDR1 SNHLY, CDR2 FYNNEI. For the CDR3, the DNA is TGTGCCAGCAGTGGTCGAAGGGAAGGTGGGCGTGAGCAGTTCTTC. This translates into CASSGRREGGREQFF.

The rearrangement joins TRBV20-1 to TRBJ1-2; D gene uncertain. This CDR3 has 11 residues. Germline V lookup: CDR1 DFQATT, CDR2 SNEGSKA (reference sequence). The V end was cut by 6 bases, the J end by 4 bases, with 9 bases between. In DNA form, the CDR3 reads TGCAGTGCCCGGCAAGTCTATGGCTACACCTTC. This gives the protein CSARQVYGYTF.

The CDR3 bases are TGTGCCAGCAGCCACCCCTTAATGGGTCGGATAGATACGCAGTATTTT. This translates into CASSHPLMGRIDTQYF. The chain joins TRBV7-2 to TRBJ2-3; D not certain. The V and J ends lost 5 bases and 5 bases respectively, with 20 bases between them. CDR1 and CDR2 from the germline V gene are SGHTA and FQGNSA. The CDR3 is 16 amino acids.

This chain joins TRBV7-6 and TRBJ1-1; D is perhaps TRBD1 (5 bases). The CDR3 length is 14 residues. CDR1 SGHVS and CDR2 FNYEAQ come from the germline V gene. The germline V and J ends were trimmed by 5 bases and 0 bases, with 10 bases remaining between them. CDR3: CASSPGTVNTEAFF. CDR3 nucleotide sequence: TGTGCCAGCAGCCCCGGGACGGTGAACACTGAAGCTTTCTTT. Full variable domain (missing parts from reference TRBV7-6 and TRBJ1-1): GAGVSQSPRYKVTKRGQDVALRCDPISGHVSLYWYRQALGQGPEFLTYFNYEAQQDKSGLPNDRFSAERPEGSISTLTIQRTEQRDSAMYRCASSPGTVNTEAFFGQGTRLTVV.

The chain carries TRBV5-1 and TRBJ2-7, with TRBD2 identical over 7 bases. Trimming took 2 bases from V and 0 from J; bases not matched to a gene: 11. The germline V gene encodes CDR1 SGHRS and CDR2 YFSETQ. The CDR3 runs to 17 residues. For the CDR3, the DNA is TGCGCCAGCAGCTTTGGATTTTCTGGGACTAACTCCTACGAGCAGTACTTC. It yields the protein CASSFGFSGTNSYEQYF.

The chain uses TRBV15 and TRBJ1-2; D not resolved. Trimming left V 0 bases short and J 7 bases short, with 12 bases between. This CDR3 contains 14 residues. CDR1 and CDR2 (germline): LNHNV, YYDKDF (reference sequence). For the CDR3, the DNA is TGTGCCACCAGCAGAGATCGTAGCCTCAGTGGCTACACCTTC. It encodes CATSRDRSLSGYTF.

The chain recombines TRBV5-1 with TRBJ1-1; 11 bases align to TRBD1. The J segment lost 5 bases and the V segment lost 4 bases, leaving 4 bases of the junction unmatched. CDR3 length: 14 amino acids. Germline loops: CDR1 SGHRS, CDR2 YFSETQ. The CDR3 reads CASSRGQGVTEAFF. DNA of the CDR3: TGCGCCAGCAGCAGGGGACAGGGGGTGACTGAAGCTTTCTTT.

The J gene is TRBJ1-2, the V gene TRBV3-1 (or the pseudogene TRBV3-2); 10 bases map to TRBD1. The CDR3 length is 17 residues. CDR1 and CDR2 (germline): LGHDT, YNNKEL (reference sequence). With V trimmed by 4 bases and J by 0 bases, 8 bases remained unmatched. The CDR3 DNA reads TGTGCCAGCAGCCCGCGACAGGGGGCGGGTTCTAACTATGGCTACACCTTC. It is translated as CASSPRQGAGSNYGYTF.

This chain links TRBV7-2 with TRBJ1-5; D gene uncertain. The V gene's germline CDR1 is SGHTA and CDR2 FQGNSA. V lost 5 bases and J 1 base, leaving 18 bases between the germline ends. The CDR3 length is 17 residues. The CDR3 DNA reads TGTGCCAGCAGCGCTAGGGCCCCACAGACAAGCAATCAGCCCCAGCATTTT. Protein sequence: CASSARAPQTSNQPQHF.

Here the CDR3 DNA reads TGTGCCAGCAGGTTATTCACAGAGGACACTGAAGCTTTCTTT. The encoded protein is CASRLFTEDTEAFF. The gene calls are TRBV6-5 and TRBJ1-1; D not certain. This CDR3 has 14 amino acids. V lost 6 bases to trimming and J lost 3 bases, with 14 bases between them. Germline V gives CDR1 MNHEY, CDR2 SVGAGI.

This chain links TRBV7-9 with TRBJ2-2; D is uncertain. V was clipped by 0 bases and J by 5 bases, with 13 bases between them. The CDR3 length is 16 residues. The germline gives CDR1 SEHNR, CDR2 FQNEAQ (reference sequence). CDR3 region: CASSLARVLDTGELFF. CDR3 bases: TGTGCCAGCAGCTTAGCACGCGTGTTAGATACCGGGGAGCTGTTTTTT.

The chain links TRBV7-6 to TRBJ2-5; 7 bases fit TRBD1. V lost 1 base to trimming and J lost 5 bases; unmatched junction nucleotides: 10. The CDR3 runs 16 residues. Germline values: CDR1 SGHVS, CDR2 FNYEAQ. For the CDR3, the DNA is TGTGCCAGCAGCTTAGGGGATATAACAGGGGTTGAGACCCAGTACTTC. This codes for CASSLGDITGVETQYF.

V and J are TRBV24-1 and TRBJ1-5, with D unclear. Germline CDR1 is KGHDR and CDR2 is SFDVKD. The CDR3 consists of 14 residues. The V end lost 5 bases, the J end lost 4 bases, and 11 bases lay between the germline ends. The DNA of the CDR3 is TGTGCCACCAGTGTATCTTCGGGGAATCAGCCCCAGCATTTT. As protein: CATSVSSGNQPQHF.

This clone appeared a single time. This rearrangement joins TRBV10-3 to TRBJ2-1; tentative D call: TRBD1 (5 bases). The CDR3 is 14 amino acids. The ends were cut back, 2 bases at V and 5 bases at J, with 10 bases in the middle. Germline-derived CDR1 and CDR2 are ENHRY and SYGVKD. CDR3: CAISERAGNNEQFF. The CDR3 DNA is TGTGCCATCAGTGAGAGAGCAGGGAACAATGAGCAGTTCTTC.

The V and J genes are TRBV7-2 and TRBJ2-3, with 7 bases that match TRBD1. Germline V gene lookup returns CDR1 SGHTA and CDR2 FQGNSA. The CDR3 runs to 16 residues. V was pared by 4 bases and J by 6 bases, with 13 bases of the junction left unmatched. The CDR3 sequence: CASSSRRDSRGDTQYF. The DNA for the CDR3 is TGTGCCAGCAGCTCCAGACGGGACAGCCGAGGGGATACGCAGTATTTT.